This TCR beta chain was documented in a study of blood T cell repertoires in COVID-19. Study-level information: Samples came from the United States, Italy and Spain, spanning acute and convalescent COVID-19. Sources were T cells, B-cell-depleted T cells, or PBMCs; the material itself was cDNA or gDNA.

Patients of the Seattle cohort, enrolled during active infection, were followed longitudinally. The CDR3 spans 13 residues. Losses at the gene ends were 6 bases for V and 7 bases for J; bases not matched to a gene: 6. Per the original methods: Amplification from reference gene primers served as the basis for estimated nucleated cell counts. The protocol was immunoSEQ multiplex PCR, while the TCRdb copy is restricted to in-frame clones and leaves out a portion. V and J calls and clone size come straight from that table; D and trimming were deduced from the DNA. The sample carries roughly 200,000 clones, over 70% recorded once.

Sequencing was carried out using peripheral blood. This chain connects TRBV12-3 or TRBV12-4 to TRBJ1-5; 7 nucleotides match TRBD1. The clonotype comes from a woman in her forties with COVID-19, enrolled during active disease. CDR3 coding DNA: TGTGCCAGCAGCCCGGGACAGACGCAGCCCCAGCATTTT. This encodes CASSPGQTQPQHF.